Each of the 21 T cell receptor beta chains below was sequenced from the same sample in a study of OX40 agonist ivuxolimab in advanced cancers. TCRdb's table, derived via immunoSEQ multiplex PCR, lists solely in-frame clones and lacks some. Of roughly 80,000 clones listed, approximately 91% are singletons. The material was CD4+ or CD8+ T cells sorted from blood, obtained in a trial of the OX40 agonist ivuxolimab. These receptor sequences come from an adult with an advanced solid tumor such as melanoma, head and neck, liver or kidney cancer.

The chain is built from TRBV27 and TRBJ2-2, with 12 positions matching TRBD2. The V gene end was trimmed by 8 bases and the J gene end by 5 bases; junction bases not matched to a gene: 9. The CDR3 loop spans 16 amino acids. CDR1 is MNHEY, CDR2 SMNVEV, per germline (reference sequence). The DNA of the CDR3 is TGTGCCAGCGCCCGGATCGGGACTAGCGGGACCGGGGAGCTGTTTTTT. Amino acid sequence: CASARIGTSGTGELFF.

This chain joins TRBV19 and TRBJ2-1; tentatively, D is TRBD1 (6 bases). Germline V lookup: CDR1 LNHDA, CDR2 SQIVND (reference sequence). This CDR3 region has 15 residues. The V end lost 5 bases, the J end lost 0 bases, and 11 bases lay between the germline ends. CDR3 residues: CASSVGQTSYNEQFF. The CDR3 nucleotides are TGTGCCAGTAGTGTCGGACAGACCTCCTACAATGAGCAGTTCTTC.

In its sample, this clone was seen a few times. The V gene is TRBV5-1, the J gene TRBJ1-6; no reliable D call. The CDR3 is 16 amino acids. Per germline, CDR1 SGHRS and CDR2 YFSETQ. The V end lost 0 bases, the J end lost 5 bases, and 12 bases lay between the germline ends. CDR3 amino acids: CASSLGGRRNNSPLHF. DNA of the CDR3: TGCGCCAGCAGCTTGGGCGGGAGGCGGAATAATTCACCCCTCCACTTT. The whole variable domain, remainder taken from reference TRBV5-1 and TRBJ1-6, is KAGVTQTPRYLIKTRGQQVTLSCSPISGHRSVSWYQQTPGQGLQFLFEYFSETQRNKGNFPGRFSGRQFSNSRSEMNVSTLELGDSALYLCASSLGGRRNNSPLHFGNGTRLTVT.

The V call is TRBV18, the J call TRBJ2-3; 11 bases match TRBD2. This CDR3 comprises 16 residues. The trim removed 6 bases at V and 2 bases at J, leaving 7 bases unmatched. CDR1 and CDR2 (germline): KGHSH, LQKENI. This chain's CDR3 is CASSPRTSGYTDTQYF. For the CDR3, the DNA is TGTGCCAGCTCCCCCCGGACTAGCGGGTACACAGATACGCAGTATTTT.

This clone was observed once. This chain links TRBV7-9 with TRBJ2-2; D could derive from TRBD1 or TRBD2 (6 bases each). CDR1 SEHNR and CDR2 FQNEAQ come from the germline V gene (reference sequence). This CDR3 has 15 amino acids. Trimming cost V 3 bases and J 3 bases, with 11 bases left between them. In DNA, the CDR3 is TGTGCCAGCAGCTTCGGGGGCGCGGACACCGGGGAGCTGTTTTTT. Translation gives CASSFGGADTGELFF.

The J gene is TRBJ2-2, the V gene TRBV10-3, with D perhaps matching TRBD2 (6 bases). The CDR3 has 15 residues. The germline V gene encodes CDR1 ENHRY and CDR2 SYGVKD. V lost 1 base to trimming and J lost 4 bases, with 10 bases between them. CDR3 in DNA: TGTGCCATCAGTGAGTATAGCGGACCCACCGGGGAGCTGTTTTTT. It specifies CAISEYSGPTGELFF.

This clone was found a few times. The rearrangement links TRBV7-2 to TRBJ1-4; D unclear. V gave up 1 base and J gave up 0 bases, with 6 bases separating them. This CDR3 has 15 amino acids. Per the germline V gene, CDR1 is SGHTA and CDR2 is FQGNSA. The CDR3 reads CASSLVSSTNEKLFF. CDR3 DNA: TGTGCCAGCAGCTTAGTCAGTTCAACTAATGAAAAACTGTTTTTT.

V gene TRBV7-8 combines with J gene TRBJ2-5; tentative D call: TRBD1 (6 bases). The V end lost 2 bases, the J end lost 5 bases, and 12 bases lay between the germline ends. Germline V CDR1 and CDR2: SGHVS, FQNEAQ. The CDR3 runs to 14 residues. As DNA, the CDR3 is TGTGCCAGCAGCTTAAGGACAGTGACGGAGACCCAGTACTTC. Its translation: CASSLRTVTETQYF. Full variable domain (outside the CDR3, taken from reference TRBV7-8 and TRBJ2-5): GAGVSQSPRYKVAKRGQDVALRCDPISGHVSLFWYQQALGQGPEFLTYFQNEAQLDKSGLPSDRFFAERPEGSVSTLKIQRTQQEDSAVYLCASSLRTVTETQYFGPGTRLLVL.

The chain is built from TRBV7-9 and TRBJ2-5, with D unresolved. The J call may not be correct, given that the DNA end is closer to TRBJ2-7. Germline V gene sequence: CDR1 SEHNR, CDR2 FQNEAQ (reference sequence). This CDR3 region has 14 residues. This chain's CDR3 is CASSLDGYSYEQYF. The CDR3 DNA sequence: TGTGCCAGCAGCTTAGACGGTTACTCCTACGAGCAGTACTTC.

V usage is TRBV7-2 and J usage is TRBJ2-7; D unresolved. Deletions cut 1 base from V and 7 bases from J, with 14 bases between. The CDR3 is made up of 14 amino acids. Germline V CDR1 and CDR2: SGHTA, FQGNSA. CDR3 sequence reads: CASSLEASQREQYF. CDR3 sequence (DNA): TGTGCCAGCAGCTTAGAGGCCTCACAGAGGGAGCAGTACTTC.

This chain joins TRBV5-1 and TRBJ2-1; 7 bases fit TRBD2. Unmatched junction bases numbered 9, after V lost 7 bases and J lost 8 bases. The germline CDR1 and CDR2 sequences are SGHRS and YFSETQ. The CDR3 loop spans 13 amino acids. CDR3 sequence (DNA): TGCGCCAGCGAGGCTAGCGGCGTGGATGAGCAGTTCTTC. Encoded protein: CASEASGVDEQFF.

The chain links TRBV6-6 to TRBJ1-2, with D perhaps TRBD1 (6 bases). Germline V lookup: CDR1 MNHNY, CDR2 SVGAGI (reference sequence). The CDR3 is made up of 14 amino acids. V dropped 7 bases and J dropped 2 bases, with 14 bases sitting between them. CDR3 DNA: TGTGCCAGCACCCTCTCAGGGACAAACTATGGCTACACCTTC. This codes for CASTLSGTNYGYTF.

The chain uses TRBV7-2 and TRBJ1-1; 9 nucleotides align to TRBD1. Germline V gene sequence: CDR1 SGHTA, CDR2 FQGNSA. Unmatched junction bases numbered 0, after V lost 1 base and J lost 0 bases. CDR3 length equals 15 residues. The CDR3 sequence: CASSLGDRVNTEAFF. The CDR3 nucleotides are TGTGCCAGCAGCTTAGGGGACAGGGTGAACACTGAAGCTTTCTTT.

The chain carries TRBV7-8 and TRBJ2-3; D is unresolved. Germline lookup yields CDR1 SGHVS and CDR2 FQNEAQ. V was cut by 7 bases and J by 2 bases, with 10 bases left in between. The CDR3 is made up of 13 amino acids. The CDR3: CASTARHTDTQYF. The CDR3 nucleotides are TGTGCCAGCACCGCCCGGCACACAGATACGCAGTATTTT.

The V call is TRBV4-1, the J call TRBJ1-4, with D possibly being TRBD1 (6 bases). Deletions cut 2 bases from V and 3 bases from J, with 13 bases between. The CDR3 is 16 amino acids. Germline V gene data show CDR1 as MGHRA and CDR2 as YSYEKL. The CDR3 region has the DNA TGCGCCAGCAGCCAACGAGGGACAATGCCTAATGAAAAACTGTTTTTT. Translation gives CASSQRGTMPNEKLFF.

The rearrangement joins TRBV6-1 to TRBJ2-7; 11 bases match TRBD2. Germline values: CDR1 MNHNS, CDR2 SASEGT. Trimming at V came to 6 bases and at J to 0 bases, leaving 1 base not matched to a gene. This CDR3 is 14 amino acids long. CDR3 protein: CASSLAGGSYEQYF. In DNA form, the CDR3 reads TGTGCCAGCAGCCTAGCGGGAGGCTCCTACGAGCAGTACTTC.

This chain connects TRBV9 to TRBJ1-1; 9 positions agree with TRBD1. The ends lost 0 bases at V and 7 bases at J; junction bases unmatched: 7. The CDR3 contains 15 residues. The germline gives CDR1 SGDLS, CDR2 YYNGEE. The CDR3 reads CASSVAPGQGSEAFF. In DNA form, the CDR3 reads TGTGCCAGCAGCGTAGCACCGGGACAGGGAAGTGAAGCTTTCTTT.

The CDR3 DNA is TGTGCCAGCAGCCAAGGGGCAGGGTACTACGAGCAGTACTTC. This gives the protein CASSQGAGYYEQYF. The genes are TRBV4-2 and TRBJ2-7; a weak D match, TRBD1 (5 bases). Germline V CDR1 and CDR2: LGHNA, YNFKEQ. This CDR3 has 14 amino acids. The germline V and J ends were trimmed by 1 base and 3 bases, with 10 bases remaining between them.

This clone appeared once. The gene calls are TRBV19 and TRBJ1-1; D is perhaps TRBD1 (6 bases). V was clipped by 0 bases and J by 1 base, with 12 bases between them. The CDR3 extends over 16 amino acids. Germline assignment: CDR1 LNHDA and CDR2 SQIVND (reference sequence). The CDR3 region has the DNA TGTGCCAGTAGTATAGAGAGGCAGGGGACGAACACTGAAGCTTTCTTT. This translates into CASSIERQGTNTEAFF.

The chain employs TRBV18 and TRBJ2-7; 7 positions match TRBD2. Germline V gene data show CDR1 as KGHSH and CDR2 as LQKENI. This CDR3 is 13 amino acids long. The V segment lost 3 bases and the J segment 4 bases; nucleotides outside the gene matches: 3. This CDR3 reads CASSPPSGYEQYF. In nucleotides, the CDR3 is TGTGCCAGCTCACCTCCTAGCGGATACGAGCAGTACTTC. Filled out from reference TRBV18 and TRBJ2-7, the complete variable domain reads NAGVMQNPRHLVRRRGQEARLRCSPMKGHSHVYWYRQLPEEGLKFMVYLQKENIIDESGMPKERFSAEFPKEGPSILRIQQVVRGDSAAYFCASSPPSGYEQYFGPGTRLTVT.

The rearrangement joins TRBV5-8 to TRBJ1-3; maybe TRBD1 (6 bases). CDR3 length: 15 residues. The germline V gene encodes CDR1 SGHTS and CDR2 YDEGEE. The V end was cut by 4 bases, the J end by 4 bases, with 15 bases between. The CDR3 DNA reads TGTGCCAGCAGCCTATGGGGGGCTACGGGAAACACCATATATTTT. This sequence encodes CASSLWGATGNTIYF.